The 16 T cell receptor beta chains given below trace back to one sample, sequenced in a study of beta chain features in type 1 diabetes. What was sequenced were expressed TCRB transcripts, since all of the isolated RNA had been reverse transcribed. The assay was immunoSEQ multiplex PCR, and TCRdb's table has in-frame clones only and misses some. The data show about 620,000 clones, around 16% seen once. What was sequenced was naive CD4+ T cells from blood. These receptors were taken from a man younger than 30 in good health.

This clone occurred a few times. The chain couples TRBV21-1 to TRBJ2-3; no check of the table's D call, TRBD1, against the DNA was made. TRBV21-1 constitutes a pseudogene. The CDR3 length is 16 residues. CDR3 protein: CASSPRTGSSTDTQYF. For the CDR3, the DNA is TGTGCCAGCAGCCCGAGGACAGGGTCCAGCACAGATACGCAGTATTTT.

Only a few counts were recorded for this clone. Other DNA sequences in the sample encode the same CDR3. The gene calls are TRBV5-1 and TRBJ2-3, with no clear D. There are 14 residues in the CDR3. Trimming took off 0 bases at V and 0 bases at J, with 5 bases between the two ends. Germline CDR1 and CDR2: SGHRS and YFSETQ. The CDR3 spells CASSLEDSTDTQYF. The CDR3 DNA reads as TGCGCCAGCAGCTTGGAGGATAGCACAGATACGCAGTATTTT.

This chain connects TRBV11-2 to TRBJ1-4; no clear D gene. Germline lookup yields CDR1 SGHAT and CDR2 FQNNGV. Trimming took off 11 bases at V and 1 base at J, with 20 bases between the two ends. This CDR3 has 16 residues. The CDR3 sequence is CAWRSVERVTNEKLFF. The CDR3 DNA follows: TGTGCCTGGAGGTCCGTGGAGAGGGTAACTAATGAAAAACTGTTTTTT.

This clone was counted a few times. This chain connects TRBV28 to TRBJ1-2; D unresolved. Germline-derived CDR1 and CDR2 are MDHEN and SYDVKM. The V gene lost 8 bases and the J gene lost 2 bases, with 6 bases spanning the gap. This CDR3 is 11 amino acids long. The CDR3 DNA follows: TGTGCCAGCGGGGAAAACTATGGCTACACCTTC. Amino acids: CASGENYGYTF.

This clone was found a few times. The rearrangement uses TRBV10-3 and TRBJ2-7, with D possibly TRBD1 on 6 matching bases. The CDR3 length is 11 residues. Germline CDR1 is ENHRY and CDR2 is SYGVKD. Trimming shortened V by 3 bases and J by 11 bases, and 11 bases separated the two germline ends. Written as DNA, the CDR3 is TGTGCCATCAGTGACAGGGGATGGGAGTACTTC. It yields the protein CAISDRGWEYF.

This clone was observed a few times. At one of its ends the junction is not consistent with the germline gene, which may arise from a read error. V is TRBV7-7 and J is TRBJ1-5; the D is unclear. CDR3 length: 13 amino acids. Looked up from germline, CDR1 is SSHAT and CDR2 is FNYEAQ (reference sequence). CDR3 in amino acids: CASSLYEDQPQHF. For the CDR3, the DNA is TGTGCTAGCAGCTTATATGAAGACCAGCCCCAGCATTTT.

On this clone: One end of the junction fails to match germline, which may point to a read error. V is TRBV2 and J is TRBJ2-7; no reliable D call. There are 13 residues in the CDR3. CDR1 SNHLY and CDR2 FYNNEI come from the germline V gene. In nucleotides, the CDR3 is TGTGCCAGCAGTGAAGCGGTTGCGAGGAAGGTACCTTTC. It is translated as CASSEAVARKVPF.

This clone has more than one count but fewer than ten. The V and J genes are TRBV25-1 and TRBJ2-3, with 8 bases matching TRBD2. Per germline, CDR1 MGHDK and CDR2 SYGVNS. The CDR3 sequence is 14 residues long. Trimming at V came to 6 bases and at J to 0 bases, leaving 2 bases not matched to a gene. The CDR3 DNA is TGTGCCAGCAGAGTAGCGGGAAGCACAGATACGCAGTATTTT. Translation: CASRVAGSTDTQYF.

This clone occurred a few times. The chain has TRBV20-1 and TRBJ1-1; D is undetermined. CDR1 DFQATT and CDR2 SNEGSKA come from the germline V gene (reference sequence). The CDR3 sequence is 11 residues long. V lost 2 bases and J lost 4, with 5 bases in between. CDR3: CSARISTEAFF. The CDR3 nucleotides are TGCAGTGCTAGAATATCCACTGAAGCTTTCTTT.

J is TRBJ2-7 and V is TRBV4-1; 13 positions agree with TRBD2. This CDR3 has 16 residues. The ends lost 5 bases at V and 5 bases at J; junction bases unmatched: 9. Germline assignment: CDR1 MGHRA and CDR2 YSYEKL. Here the CDR3 DNA reads TGCGCCAGCAGCAGGGGACTAGCGGGGAGAGGCAACGAGCAGTACTTC. It yields the protein CASSRGLAGRGNEQYF.

The genes are TRBV28 and TRBJ2-6; tentative D call: TRBD2 (6 bases). The germline gives CDR1 MDHEN, CDR2 SYDVKM. The CDR3 runs 17 residues. With 4 bases removed from V and 3 bases from J, the gap between germline ends came to 16 bases. CDR3 in amino acids: CASSSPGWGGGANVLTF. DNA of the CDR3: TGTGCCAGCAGTTCCCCCGGGTGGGGAGGTGGGGCCAACGTCCTGACTTTC.

This clone was detected a few times. J is TRBJ1-1 and V is TRBV20-1, with TRBD1 as a possible D gene (5 bases). Germline lookup yields CDR1 DFQATT and CDR2 SNEGSKA (reference sequence). The CDR3 sequence is 11 residues long. The CDR3 nucleotides read TGCAGAGCCGATCCCCCCAGGGCAGCTTTCTTT. Its translation: CRADPPRAAFF.

The V call is TRBV7-6, the J call TRBJ2-6; a weak D match, TRBD2 (5 bases). The length of the CDR3 is 17 residues. V dropped 2 bases and J dropped 0 bases, with 11 bases sitting between them. CDR1 is SGHVS, CDR2 FNYEAQ, per germline. CDR3 nucleotides: TGTGCCAGCAGCTTACCTCTTCGGGGCTCTGGGGCCAACGTCCTGACTTTC. Translation: CASSLPLRGSGANVLTF. Full variable domain (outside the CDR3, taken from reference TRBV7-6 and TRBJ2-6): GAGVSQSPRYKVTKRGQDVALRCDPISGHVSLYWYRQALGQGPEFLTYFNYEAQQDKSGLPNDRFSAERPEGSISTLTIQRTEQRDSAMYRCASSLPLRGSGANVLTFGAGSRLTVL.

The V and J genes are TRBV28 and TRBJ2-7; 8 bases are a match to TRBD1. This CDR3 has 14 residues. Looked up from germline, CDR1 is MDHEN and CDR2 is SYDVKM. Trimming cost V 2 bases and J 9 bases; bases outside gene matches: 9. DNA of the CDR3: TGTGCCAGCAGTTTACCCGGACAGGGTTTTAGGCAGTACTTC. It is translated as CASSLPGQGFRQYF.

Of note for this clone: Additional DNA sequences in this sample encode the identical CDR3. The chain joins TRBV9 to TRBJ2-1; 8 nucleotides line up with TRBD2. Germline CDR1 reads SGDLS; CDR2 reads YYNGEE. The length of the CDR3 is 15 residues. J was trimmed by 0 bases and V by 4 bases; bases with no gene match: 3. The CDR3 here is CASSTSGSSYNEQFF. The CDR3 DNA reads TGTGCCAGCAGCACTAGCGGTAGCTCCTACAATGAGCAGTTCTTC.

This clone was picked up a small number of times. The V gene is TRBV5-8, the J gene TRBJ1-5; no clear D. Trimming shortened V by 0 bases and J by 5 bases, and 15 bases separated the two germline ends. Looked up from germline, CDR1 is SGHTS and CDR2 is YDEGEE. The CDR3 is made up of 16 amino acids. This CDR3 is CASSLGLLRTYQPQHF. The CDR3, as DNA: TGTGCCAGCAGCTTGGGACTGCTTAGAACGTATCAGCCCCAGCATTTT.